This T cell receptor beta chain was documented in a study of PD-L1 blockade in urothelial cancer. Study as a whole: Previous chemotherapy exposure amounted to 0 to 3 regimens for patients. Specimens of blood held a median count of roughly 150,000 T cells.

Libraries were prepared by immunoSEQ multiplex PCR; TCRdb keeps only in-frame clonotypes and omits some of them. The repertoire holds about 87,000 clones, with roughly 89% as singletons. Noted time point: pretreatment peripheral blood. The diagnosis in patients was locally advanced or metastatic urothelial carcinoma. Each individual provided 1 to 8 samples (taken pretreatment and on-treatment). The germline gives CDR1 SEHNR, CDR2 FQNEAQ (reference sequence). This CDR3 has 12 amino acids. Germline trimming cut 0 bases from V and 10 bases from J; bases unmatched to any gene: 2. The source of this sequence is a man aged 60 to 69 with urothelial cancer. The input for sequencing was PBMCs, taken around atezolizumab (anti-PD-L1) treatment. The genes are TRBV7-9 and TRBJ1-2, with 7 bases that match TRBD1. Written as DNA, the CDR3 is TGTGCCAGCAGCTTAGCAGGGGGCGACTACACCTTC. Translated: CASSLAGGDYTF.